The 22 T cell receptor beta chains below were found in one sample sequenced in a study of T cells expressing NK-cell markers. TCRdb reprocessed the 5' RACE reads, with one entry per CDR3 protein and no DNA. Seen in this sample are fewer than 200,000 distinct CDR3 sequences; the ten most common clones hold roughly 18%. The sample consisted of blood T cells: a sorted CD56 or NKG2C T cell subset, CD4+ or CD8+ T cells, or bulk PBMC T cells (not recorded which). The receptors were sampled from a woman aged 18 to 75 in good health.

This chain connects TRBV12-3 or TRBV12-4 to TRBJ2-3; TCRdb reports TRBD2, a call that lacks DNA to check it against. The CDR3 loop spans 15 amino acids. CDR3 amino acids: CASSPGGVVTDTQYF.

The V call is TRBV27, the J call TRBJ2-7; the TRBD2 assignment by TCRdb is unverifiable without DNA. The germline V gene has CDR1 MNHEY and CDR2 SMNVEV (reference sequence). The CDR3 has 14 amino acids. CDR3 amino acids: CAFFPRERTYEQYF.

This chain uses TRBV11-2 with TRBJ2-3; TCRdb's D call of TRBD1 is untestable without DNA. Germline V gene sequence: CDR1 SGHAT, CDR2 FQNNGV. The CDR3 spans 16 residues. CDR3 protein: CASSPVSRGRTDTQYF.

V and J are TRBV28 and TRBJ2-7. Per the germline V gene, CDR1 is MDHEN and CDR2 is SYDVKM. CDR3 length: 14 residues. This chain's CDR3 is CASSDIRQLYEQYF.

V gene TRBV5-6 combines with J gene TRBJ2-1. Germline V gene lookup returns CDR1 SGHDT and CDR2 YYEEEE. The CDR3 is 12 residues long. This chain's CDR3 is CASSFFTSEQFF. Supplemented by reference TRBV5-6 and TRBJ2-1, the full variable domain reads DAGVTQSPTHLIKTRGQQVTLRCSPKSGHDTVSWYQQALGQGPQFIFQYYEEEERQRGNFPDRFSGHQFPNYSSELNVNALLLGDSALYLCASSFFTSEQFFGPGTRLTVL.

The chain is built from TRBV2 and TRBJ2-3; TCRdb's D call of TRBD2 is untestable without DNA. This CDR3 has 13 residues. Per the germline V gene, CDR1 is SNHLY and CDR2 is FYNNEI. The CDR3: CASRREEVDTQYF.

The chain is built from TRBV5-1 and TRBJ2-1; TCRdb gives TRBD1 as the D gene, but with no DNA this cannot be confirmed. In germline, CDR1 is SGHRS, CDR2 YFSETQ. This CDR3 has 17 amino acids. CDR3: CASREGTGVSGYNEQFF. The full variable domain, with the rest looked up from reference TRBV5-1 and TRBJ2-1, is KAGVTQTPRYLIKTRGQQVTLSCSPISGHRSVSWYQQTPGQGLQFLFEYFSETQRNKGNFPGRFSGRQFSNSRSEMNVSTLELGDSALYLCASREGTGVSGYNEQFFGPGTRLTVL.

This chain uses TRBV24-1 with TRBJ2-3; no DNA is available, so the TRBD2 call from TCRdb remains unchecked. This CDR3 spans 14 amino acids. Per germline, CDR1 KGHDR and CDR2 SFDVKD. The CDR3: CATEGLEGTDTQYF.

V is TRBV20-1 and J is TRBJ1-5; the D call from TCRdb, TRBD1, cannot be confirmed without DNA. The CDR3 spans 15 residues. CDR1 DFQATT and CDR2 SNEGSKA come from the germline V gene (reference sequence). CDR3 sequence reads: CSARDHGAFNQPQHF.

The rearrangement uses TRBV5-1 and TRBJ2-4; the D gene TCRdb calls, TRBD1, cannot be checked with no DNA. Germline V gene lookup returns CDR1 SGHRS and CDR2 YFSETQ. The length of the CDR3 is 14 residues. Here the CDR3 reads CASSWTGERDIQYF.

V gene TRBV20-1 combines with J gene TRBJ2-3; the D call of TRBD1 rests on TCRdb alone, since no DNA is present to check it. CDR3 length: 17 amino acids. Germline assignment: CDR1 DFQATT and CDR2 SNEGSKA (reference sequence). The CDR3 spells CSARDVLAGGQTDTQYF.

This chain uses TRBV20-1 with TRBJ2-1; TCRdb's D gene call, TRBD1, goes unchecked for lack of DNA. Germline assignment: CDR1 DFQATT and CDR2 SNEGSKA (reference sequence). The CDR3 has 17 amino acids. The CDR3 is CSARDPGRQGRYNEQFF.

This chain links TRBV21-1 with TRBJ2-7. TRBV21-1 is labeled a pseudogene. The CDR3 has 13 residues. Here the CDR3 reads CASSPDQGSEQYF.

V is TRBV7-2 and J is TRBJ2-1; TCRdb's D gene call, TRBD2, goes unchecked for lack of DNA. Germline V gene sequence: CDR1 SGHTA, CDR2 FQGNSA. The CDR3 spans 16 residues. The CDR3 spells CASSPRDSGSYNEQFF.

The CDR3 is CASSRTGTGYGYTF. The chain has TRBV7-2 and TRBJ1-2; there is no DNA to check the TCRdb D call of TRBD1. The CDR3 covers 14 residues. Germline V gene lookup returns CDR1 SGHTA and CDR2 FQGNSA.

J is TRBJ2-3 and V is TRBV7-2; TCRdb gives TRBD2 as the D gene, but with no DNA this cannot be confirmed. The CDR3 runs to 12 residues. CDR1 and CDR2 from the germline V gene are SGHTA and FQGNSA. This chain's CDR3 is CASSLDASAQYF.

This rearrangement joins TRBV12-3 or TRBV12-4 to TRBJ2-3; TCRdb names TRBD2, which stays unverified in the absence of DNA. This CDR3 is built from 15 residues. The CDR3 reads CASSRPSKNTDTQYF.

The J gene is TRBJ2-7, the V gene TRBV29-1; TCRdb indicates TRBD1, and absent DNA this call remains unverified. The germline gives CDR1 SQVTM, CDR2 ANQGSEA. This CDR3 is built from 12 residues. This CDR3 reads CSVPGGSGEQYF.

This chain connects TRBV3-1 to TRBJ2-5; TCRdb returns TRBD2, unconfirmable since there is no DNA. Germline assignment: CDR1 LGHDT and CDR2 YNNKEL (reference sequence). The CDR3 runs to 16 residues. This chain's CDR3 is CASSPGLAGGSETQYF.

This chain uses TRBV20-1 with TRBJ2-3. Per the germline V gene, CDR1 is DFQATT and CDR2 is SNEGSKA (reference sequence). The CDR3 length is 13 residues. CDR3: CSAAVPSTDTQYF.

The chain employs TRBV4-2 and TRBJ2-4; TCRdb indicates TRBD2, and absent DNA this call remains unverified. The CDR3 loop spans 15 amino acids. Looked up from germline, CDR1 is LGHNA and CDR2 is YNFKEQ. CDR3 sequence: CASSSGLLAKNIQYF.

V and J are TRBV5-1 and TRBJ2-1; TCRdb's D call, TRBD2, is unchecked because there is no DNA. Looked up from germline, CDR1 is SGHRS and CDR2 is YFSETQ. The CDR3 spans 15 residues. CDR3 region: CASSLETSGYNEQFF.